The TCR beta chain described here comes from a study of identical twins (dated by TCRdb to 2016 to 2018). Background on the whole study: The study deep-sequenced TCR alpha and beta repertoires from monozygotic twins, unrelated adults of various ages and cord blood to test whether fetal clonotypes persist. To rule out contamination, the twin experiments were replicated at different times with different library preparation protocols.

A single count supports this clonotype. Its binding antigen is unknown. There are no base qualities to consult, and no much larger clone falls within one base. Resting on one read, the evidence is weak. Only healthy Caucasian donors were included. The twin cohort consisted of three pairs of female monozygotic twins, all aged about 18 to 30 years. Peripheral blood mononuclear cells were used as the source from which RNA for TCR libraries was isolated. Overall study outcomes, separate from this receptor: Recombination models systematically underestimated out-of-frame TCR alpha sharing in monozygotic twins but agreed with sharing between unrelated individuals. The excess sharing between twins in beta out-of-frame sequences was weaker because fewer shared sequences reduced the signal-to-noise ratio. Because the same donors could not be followed over many years, the conclusions depended on cross-sectional statistical analysis. Zero-insertion analyses could be partly confounded by invariant T cells such as MAIT and iNKT, though diverse VJ usage argued against such confounding for most clonotypes. Compared with coincidental sharing between unrelated individuals, out-of-frame TCR alpha sequences shared between twins had an excess of sequences with low generation probability. Abundant cord blood beta clonotypes had fewer insertions, young adult naive repertoires showed a similar but weaker trend, and memory repertoires showed no such trend.

Library preparation used 5' RACE. Sequenced on an Illumina HiSeq 2000. Template switching added a universal primer binding site, and the final cDNA carried a unique molecular identifier that allowed TCR cDNA molecules to be counted accurately. Specific primers in the conserved constant-segment region were used to synthesize first-strand cDNA for TCR alpha and beta chains. Each cDNA library was double barcoded, with a SMART-Mk sample barcode plus Illumina barcodes, to control for contamination. TruSeq adapter sequences, together with Illumina sample barcodes, were added in two successive PCR steps. The TCR alpha and beta cDNA libraries were sequenced on the Illumina HiSeq platform using custom primers. The authors' analysis ran thus. Raw reads were processed with MiGEC to extract unique molecular identifiers, and MiXCR was used to determine CDR3 positions. For each individual, recombination models were inferred using an EM algorithm with the repgenHMM and IGoR tools. The tcR package in R was used for shared clonotype analysis, with sharing normalized by the product of cloneset sizes. Out-of-frame nonproductive sequences were analyzed to study raw recombination free of thymic and clonal selection effects. TCRdb handled the public reads itself, with Q25 trimming in fastp and clone calling in MiXCR, and kept productive beta chains. Each entry is one CDR3 protein sequence, shown with its most common DNA and genes. The V and J calls shown here were made by TCRdb, not taken from the authors' results. In this sample the table shows about 720,000 distinct CDR3 sequences, 15% to 20% of which occur a single time. In total, the top ten clones hold about an eighth of the sample.

These data also featured in a second study, about T cells expressing NK-cell markers. The second paper states: In sorted CD3+CD56+NKG2C+, CD3+CD56+NKG2C- and CD3+CD56-NKG2C+ T-cell subsets from 7 to 9 donors, TCR beta-chain repertoires were profiled. Seven of the eight sequenced donors were HCMV-seropositive and one was HCMV-seronegative. In several experiments an anti-gammadeltaTCR antibody was added to restrict sorting to alphabetaTCR-expressing T cells. For roughly 6 donors, the dominant CD3+CD56+NKG2C+ clonotypes were among the top 10 CD8+ clonotypes and accounted for roughly 1.0-7.5% of CD8+ T cells. Those dominant clonotypes were again the most abundant among CD3+CD56-NKG2C+ cells in four donors, at about 25-65%. Whether the expanded NKG2C-expressing T cell clones were specific for HCMV antigens remained unclear. The eight sequenced donors were randomly selected healthy volunteers, three men and five women. HCMV serostatus was determined by detecting HCMV-specific IgG in serum with a commercial ELISA kit. Bulk peripheral blood T-cell repertoires were additionally sequenced from unsorted PBMC for roughly six donors. MIGEC was used to demultiplex reads and group reads by UMI, and MiTCR was used to assemble and quantify clonotypes. To exclude erroneous sequences, only TCR cDNA sequences supported by at least two reads were retained. The tcR package was used for downstream repertoire analysis, and clonotypes were matched across fractions by CDR3 nucleotide sequence plus V segment. VDJmatch was used to annotate antigen specificity against VDJdb, with one amino acid substitution allowed in CDR3.

Sequencing was carried out using PBMCs. The clonotype comes from a woman under 30 in good health.

The CDR3 sequence is CASSLGPFAGGRGETQYF. Here is the DNA: TGTGCCAGCAGCTTAGGGCCCTTCGCCGGGGGCAGAGGCGAGACCCAGTACTTC. Rearrangement joined TRBV7-2 to TRBJ2-5; the D gene is possibly TRBD1 or TRBD2, each agreeing over 6 bases. The germline V gene yields SGHTA for CDR1 and FQGNSA for CDR2. Including cysteine and phenylalanine, the CDR3 has 18 amino acids. The kept DNA is CDR3 alone, 54 bases in frame from the first base. Trimming takes 1 base from V and 5 bases from J, and the germline ends sit 23 bases apart.